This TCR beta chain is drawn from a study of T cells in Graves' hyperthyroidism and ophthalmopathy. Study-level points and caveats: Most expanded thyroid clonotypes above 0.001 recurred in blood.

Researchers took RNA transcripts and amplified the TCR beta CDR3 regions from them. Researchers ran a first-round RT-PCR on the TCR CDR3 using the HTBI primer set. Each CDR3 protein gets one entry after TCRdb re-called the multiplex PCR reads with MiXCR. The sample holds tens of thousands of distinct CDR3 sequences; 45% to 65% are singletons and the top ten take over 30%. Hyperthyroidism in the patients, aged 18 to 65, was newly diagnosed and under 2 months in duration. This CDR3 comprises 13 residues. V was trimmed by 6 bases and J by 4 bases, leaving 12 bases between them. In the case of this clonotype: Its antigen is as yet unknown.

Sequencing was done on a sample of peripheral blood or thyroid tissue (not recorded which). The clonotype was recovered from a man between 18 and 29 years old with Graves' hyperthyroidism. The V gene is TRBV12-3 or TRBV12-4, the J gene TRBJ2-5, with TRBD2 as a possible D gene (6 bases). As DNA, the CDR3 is TGTGCCAGCAGGGGCGGGACGCGAGAGACCCAGTACTTC. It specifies CASRGGTRETQYF.